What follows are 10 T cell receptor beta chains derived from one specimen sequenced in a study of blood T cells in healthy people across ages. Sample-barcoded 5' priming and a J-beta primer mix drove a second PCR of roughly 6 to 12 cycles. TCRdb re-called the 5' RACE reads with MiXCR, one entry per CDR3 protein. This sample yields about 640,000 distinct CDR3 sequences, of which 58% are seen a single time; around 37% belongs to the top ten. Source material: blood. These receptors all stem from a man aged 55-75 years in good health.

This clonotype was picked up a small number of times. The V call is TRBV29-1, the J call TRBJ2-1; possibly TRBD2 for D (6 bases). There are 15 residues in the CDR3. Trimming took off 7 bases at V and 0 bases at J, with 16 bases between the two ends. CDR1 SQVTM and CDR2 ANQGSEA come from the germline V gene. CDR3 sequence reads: CSGRGTGSSYNEQFF. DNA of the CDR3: TGCAGCGGGCGGGGTACAGGTAGCTCCTACAATGAGCAGTTCTTC.

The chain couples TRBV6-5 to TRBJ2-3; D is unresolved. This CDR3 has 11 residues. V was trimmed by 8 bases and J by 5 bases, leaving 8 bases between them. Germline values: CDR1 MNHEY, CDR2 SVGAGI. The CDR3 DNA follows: TGTGCCAGCGGGGTGATAGATACGCAGTATTTT. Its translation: CASGVIDTQYF.

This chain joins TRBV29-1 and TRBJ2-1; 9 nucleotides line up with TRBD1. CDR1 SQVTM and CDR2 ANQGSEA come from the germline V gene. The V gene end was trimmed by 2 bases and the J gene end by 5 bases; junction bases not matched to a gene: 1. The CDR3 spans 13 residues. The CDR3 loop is CSVERTGDNEQFF. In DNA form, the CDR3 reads TGCAGCGTTGAACGGACAGGGGACAATGAGCAGTTCTTC.

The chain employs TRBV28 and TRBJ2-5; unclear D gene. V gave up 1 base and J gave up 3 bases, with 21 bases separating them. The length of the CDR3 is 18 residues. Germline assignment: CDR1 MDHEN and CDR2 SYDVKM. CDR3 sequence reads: CASSLSSLDPRWKETQYF. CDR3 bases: TGTGCCAGCAGTTTATCTTCCCTGGACCCGAGGTGGAAAGAGACCCAGTACTTC.

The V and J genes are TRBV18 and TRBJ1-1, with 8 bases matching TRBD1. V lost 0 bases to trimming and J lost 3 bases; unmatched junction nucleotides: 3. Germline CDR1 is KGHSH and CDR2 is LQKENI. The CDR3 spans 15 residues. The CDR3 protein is CASSPPQGADTEAFF. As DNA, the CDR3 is TGTGCCAGCTCACCACCGCAGGGGGCGGACACTGAAGCTTTCTTT. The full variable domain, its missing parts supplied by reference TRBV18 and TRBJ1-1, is NAGVMQNPRHLVRRRGQEARLRCSPMKGHSHVYWYRQLPEEGLKFMVYLQKENIIDESGMPKERFSAEFPKEGPSILRIQQVVRGDSAAYFCASSPPQGADTEAFFGQGTRLTVV.

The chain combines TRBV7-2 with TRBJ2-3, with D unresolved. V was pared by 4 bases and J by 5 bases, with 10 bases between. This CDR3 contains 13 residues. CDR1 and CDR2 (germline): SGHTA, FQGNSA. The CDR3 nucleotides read TGTGCCAGCAGCTCCCGGGTGTTAGATACGCAGTATTTT. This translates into CASSSRVLDTQYF.

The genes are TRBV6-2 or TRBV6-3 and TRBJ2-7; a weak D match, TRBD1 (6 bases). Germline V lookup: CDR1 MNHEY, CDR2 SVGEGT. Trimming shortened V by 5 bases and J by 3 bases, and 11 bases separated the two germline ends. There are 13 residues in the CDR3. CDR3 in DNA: TGTGCCAGCAGTGTCGGACAGAGCTACGAGCAGTACTTC. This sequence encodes CASSVGQSYEQYF.

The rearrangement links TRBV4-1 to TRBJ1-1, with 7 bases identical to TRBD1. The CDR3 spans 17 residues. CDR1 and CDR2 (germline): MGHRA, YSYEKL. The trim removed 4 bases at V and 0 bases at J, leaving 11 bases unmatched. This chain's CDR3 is CASSLRGGGAVNTEAFF. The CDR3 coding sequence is TGCGCCAGCAGCCTAAGAGGAGGGGGCGCCGTGAACACTGAAGCTTTCTTT.

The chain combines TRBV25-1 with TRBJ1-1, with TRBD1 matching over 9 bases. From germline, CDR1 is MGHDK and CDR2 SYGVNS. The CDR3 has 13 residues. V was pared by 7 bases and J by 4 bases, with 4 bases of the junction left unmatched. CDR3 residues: CASILTGGTEAFF. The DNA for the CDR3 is TGTGCCAGCATTCTGACAGGGGGCACTGAAGCTTTCTTT.

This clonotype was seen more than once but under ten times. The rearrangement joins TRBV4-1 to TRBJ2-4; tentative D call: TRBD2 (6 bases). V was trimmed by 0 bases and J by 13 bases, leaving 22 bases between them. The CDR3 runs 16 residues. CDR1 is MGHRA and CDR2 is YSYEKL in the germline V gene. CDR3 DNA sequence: TGCGCCAGCAGCCAAGAAGTGGGAAGGGTCGGGGGAGAGCAGTACTTC. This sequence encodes CASSQEVGRVGGEQYF.